The source of this TCR beta chain is a study of cytotoxic CD8 clonotypes in ibrutinib-treated CLL. Method: immunoSEQ multiplex PCR; TCRdb's copy keeps in-frame clones and lacks some. The sample has fewer than 150,000 clones, approximately 81% seen once. Germline CDR1 reads MDHEN; CDR2 reads SYDVKM. Trimming removed 3 bases from V and 0 bases from J; junction bases left unmatched: 3. CDR3 length: 15 amino acids. This TCR was sampled from a human donor with chronic lymphocytic leukemia. Sequencing used PBMCs, obtained after 24 months of ibrutinib treatment. V usage is TRBV28 and J usage is TRBJ2-7, with 9 positions matching TRBD1. As DNA, the CDR3 is TGTGCCAGCAGTTTGGGGACAGGGCTCTCCTACGAGCAGTACTTC. This translates into CASSLGTGLSYEQYF.